This T cell receptor (beta chain) derives from a study of blood T cell repertoires in COVID-19. The CDR3 runs 17 residues. Germline lookup yields CDR1 SGHAT and CDR2 FQNNGV. J lost 5 bases, V lost 1 base, and 10 bases had no gene match. Source study methods: Amplification from reference gene primers served as the basis for estimated nucleated cell counts. Generated by immunoSEQ multiplex PCR, the TCRdb table keeps only in-frame clones and is missing some. V, J and clone size derive from that table, while D and trimming were established from the DNA sequence. Found here are a few hundred thousand clones, about 83% of them singletons; the top ten hold approximately 7.3%.

The chain recombines TRBV11-2 with TRBJ2-5; 10 bases line up with TRBD2. This clonotype was obtained from a woman aged 40-49 years who had recovered from COVID-19. Specimen: PBMCs or T cells enriched from blood (not recorded which). In nucleotides, the CDR3 is TGTGCCAGCAGCTTAGCAGGGCTAGCGGGAGTTTTGGAGACCCAGTACTTC. Encoded protein: CASSLAGLAGVLETQYF.